This T cell receptor (beta chain) was captured by sequencing in a study of shared T cell receptors in the human thymus (dated by TCRdb to the early 2020s). For the study in its entirety: The study examined how self-reactive, shared T-cell receptor alpha chains are generated in the human thymus.

CDR1 and CDR2 are read off the germline V gene as MNHEY and SVGAGI. V loses 5 bases, J loses 0 bases, and the germline ends lie 13 bases apart. CDR3 length: 15 amino acids, cysteine to phenylalanine. The read is trimmed to its CDR3 DNA, 45 bases read in frame from base 1. Worth noting for this clone: What antigen it recognizes has not been identified. Within one base of it there is no much larger clone, and no base qualities were kept. The sample has other DNA sequences that encode this CDR3 too.

The receptor library was made with the immunoSEQ multiplex PCR assay. Sourced from immuneACCESS, this table was stored by TCRdb with only in-frame sequences that have V and J called. A share of the clones is absent; for the studies checked, an unresolved V gene accounts for under half, and the remainder has no known explanation. The sample table lists approximately 580,000 clones, approximately 78% of them with a count of one. In total, the top ten clones hold 0.013% of the sample. In addition, the sample was reused for a study of human thymus T cells. In that second paper, the authors write: The donors were immunologically healthy infants in Finland who had open corrective cardiac surgery for congenital heart defects. Thymus tissue was obtained as surgical resects removed during corrective cardiac surgery. Biased V and J gene segment usage appeared to be present in both thymic and peripheral blood repertoires. The related research reported highly overlapping thymic TCR repertoires among unrelated individuals. The study characterized TCR alpha and beta repertoires from fewer than 10 infant thymus samples and a few related peripheral blood samples. The cohort included over five male and two female infants, with donor ages spanning 7 to 244 days. After being mechanically released from the tissue, thymocytes were kept at -70 degrees C in pellets of about 9-32 million cells. A QIAsymphony instrument was used to extract genomic DNA from frozen cell pellets. The immunoSEQ multiplex PCR assay was used to amplify the TCRB and TCRAD loci from a standardized amount of quality-controlled genomic DNA. The amplicons spanned the V(D)J region and were long enough to cover the CDR3 and allow V and J genes to be identified. Through the commercial immunoSEQ service, the amplicons were sequenced on an Illumina platform. Corrections for primer bias and sequencing errors followed previously described methods, while TCRAD and TCRB definitions were based on the IMGT database. The repertoires were analysed using immunoSEQ Analyzer 3.0 and VDJTools for basic statistics, V/J segment usage, diversity estimates, rarefaction and pairwise overlap. Chao1, ChaoE, Efron-Thisted, Shannon and inverse Simpson indices were used to estimate diversity, which was also estimated on datasets down-sampled to the smallest sample. Repertoire overlap was assessed by strict matching of CDR3 nucleotide sequence, V gene and J gene, and clustering was done by Jaccard-based multidimensional scaling. Thymus samples yielded on average roughly 800,000 unique TCRB clonotypes, compared with roughly 92,000 from blood samples.

The sequenced sample was thymocytes. The sequence was obtained from a boy in the first two years of life with a congenital heart defect. Donor details come from another sample of the same person, matched by shared clones. Here the chain combines TRBV6-5 and TRBJ1-2, and perhaps TRBD1 as D gene, on 5 matching bases. The nucleotide sequence reads TGTGCCAGCAGTCCCGCGGAAGGGGCTAACTATGGCTACACCTTC. Its amino acids are CASSPAEGANYGYTF.